The clone carrying this T cell receptor (beta chain) was detected once. Germline-derived CDR1 and CDR2 are SGHAT and FQNNGV. The length of the CDR3 is 15 residues. The trim removed 5 bases at V and 8 bases at J, leaving 13 bases unmatched. After extraction with the RNeasy kit, roughly 0.45 to 1 ug of the RNA was reverse transcribed using random hexamers. One entry per CDR3 protein results from TCRdb running MiXCR on the immunoSEQ multiplex PCR reads. The data show tens of thousands of distinct CDR3 sequences, with 85% to 95% seen just once and 0.46% held by the top ten. This sample is part of a study of CD8 T cells in Susac syndrome. Sequencing of TCR beta was performed on blood CD8+ T cells and on blood CD4+ T cells.

Sample: CD8+ T cells from PBMCs. This receptor was obtained from a human donor with Susac syndrome. This chain connects TRBV11-2 to TRBJ2-3; 7 positions agree with TRBD2. The CDR3 nucleotides read TGTGCCAGCAGCCCCCCAGGGCTAGCGGAGGTTACGCAGTATTTT. Encoded protein: CASSPPGLAEVTQYF.